Shown below are 21 T cell receptor beta chains from a single sample sequenced in a study of blood T cell repertoires in COVID-19. Profiling relied on immunoSEQ multiplex PCR, and the TCRdb table lists in-frame clones only, not all of them. This repertoire shows 25,000 to 30,000 clones, about 80% found once; its top ten account for 30% to 45%. The sequenced sample consisted of peripheral blood. All receptors derive from a man between 65 and 80 years old with acute or convalescent COVID-19.

The chain is built from TRBV19 and TRBJ2-7, with D maybe TRBD2 (7 bases). The CDR3 has 17 residues. Looked up from germline, CDR1 is LNHDA and CDR2 is SQIVND (reference sequence). The V gene lost 0 bases and the J gene lost 2 bases, with 17 bases spanning the gap. The CDR3 here is CASSIDVRSGTTYEQYF. CDR3 DNA sequence: TGTGCCAGTAGTATAGACGTGAGAAGCGGGACAACCTACGAGCAGTACTTC.

This chain joins TRBV10-3 and TRBJ1-3; D not resolved. In germline, CDR1 is ENHRY, CDR2 SYGVKD. V lost 4 bases to trimming and J lost 0 bases, with 7 bases between them. CDR3 length: 14 amino acids. Written as DNA, the CDR3 is TGTGCCATCAGTGGTAATCTCTCTGGAAACACCATATATTTT. This sequence encodes CAISGNLSGNTIYF.

On this clone: A junction end diverges from the germline sequence, so it may reflect a read error. The genes are TRBV5-8 and TRBJ2-2; 7 positions agree with TRBD1. This CDR3 is built from 15 residues. Per germline, CDR1 SGHTS and CDR2 YDEGEE. The CDR3 DNA follows: TGTGCCAGCACCTTGGGACAGACTTTCACCGGGGAGCTGTTTTTT. Residues: CASTLGQTFTGELFF.

The rearrangement uses TRBV12-3 or TRBV12-4 and TRBJ2-7; 7 positions match TRBD1. Trimming cost V 8 bases and J 0 bases; bases outside gene matches: 4. There are 13 residues in the CDR3. CDR3 in DNA: TGTGCCAGCCGACAGGGAAGCTCCTACGAGCAGTACTTC. Its translation: CASRQGSSYEQYF.

The chain has TRBV6-2 or TRBV6-3 and TRBJ1-1, with no clear D. Germline-derived CDR1 and CDR2 are MNHEY and SVGEGT. This CDR3 region has 15 residues. The V end lost 2 bases, the J end lost 3 bases, and 13 bases lay between the germline ends. CDR3 loop: CASSYPGSWDTEAFF. Here the CDR3 DNA reads TGTGCCAGCAGTTACCCGGGATCATGGGACACTGAAGCTTTCTTT.

This chain joins TRBV28 and TRBJ2-3; 10 positions match TRBD1. Germline V lookup: CDR1 MDHEN, CDR2 SYDVKM. CDR3 length: 18 amino acids. Unmatched junction bases numbered 15, after V lost 6 bases and J lost 3 bases. CDR3 DNA sequence: TGTGCCAGCAGCACAAGCCGGGACAGGGGTATAGGGACAGATACGCAGTATTTT. Protein: CASSTSRDRGIGTDTQYF.

V is TRBV7-2 and J is TRBJ2-7; the D is unclear. V was pared by 3 bases and J by 1 base, with 10 bases between. The CDR3 loop spans 14 amino acids. Germline lookup yields CDR1 SGHTA and CDR2 FQGNSA. CDR3 in amino acids: CASSFDTFSYEQYF. CDR3 DNA sequence: TGTGCCAGCAGCTTCGACACCTTTTCCTACGAGCAGTACTTC. Complete variable domain (other parts from reference TRBV7-2 and TRBJ2-7): GAGVSQSPSNKVTEKGKDVELRCDPISGHTALYWYRQSLGQGLEFLIYFQGNSAPDKSGLPSDRFSAERTGGSVSTLTIQRTQQEDSAVYLCASSFDTFSYEQYFGPGTRLTVT.

V gene TRBV7-3 combines with J gene TRBJ2-3; possible D gene TRBD1, 5 bases. The germline V gene has CDR1 SGHTA and CDR2 FQGTGA. Trimming pared 6 bases from V and 0 bases from J, leaving 10 bases between. The length of the CDR3 is 14 residues. The CDR3 DNA reads TGTGCCAGCAGTCCCCCAGGGAGCACAGATACGCAGTATTTT. Its translation is CASSPPGSTDTQYF.

The chain couples TRBV23-1 to TRBJ2-7; D is unresolved. TRBV23-1 is an ORF, with its function uncertain. V gave up 1 base and J gave up 1 base, with 14 bases separating them. The CDR3 is 16 amino acids. In nucleotides, the CDR3 is TGCGCCAGCAGTCAATTGGGTCCCTCGGGTTCCTACGAGCAGTACTTC. Protein product: CASSQLGPSGSYEQYF.

V is TRBV14 and J is TRBJ2-7; 7 positions agree with TRBD1. CDR1 is SGHDN and CDR2 is FVKESK in the germline V gene. The CDR3 spans 17 residues. The V and J ends lost 8 bases and 2 bases, in that order; junction bases with no gene match: 18. CDR3 DNA sequence: TGTGCCAGCGTACGAGAATTCCGGGACAGTGATACCTACGAGCAGTACTTC. Residues: CASVREFRDSDTYEQYF.

V is TRBV28 and J is TRBJ2-5; tentative D call: TRBD2 (5 bases). Germline CDR1 is MDHEN and CDR2 is SYDVKM. The CDR3 length is 13 residues. V was clipped by 5 bases and J by 5 bases, with 12 bases between them. DNA of the CDR3: TGTGCCAGCAGTCTCAACCGGAGGGAGACCCAGTACTTC. This gives the protein CASSLNRRETQYF.

The chain has TRBV5-3 and TRBJ2-2, with TRBD2 identical over 8 bases. TRBV5-3 is an ORF, and what it does is uncertain. The CDR3 runs 17 residues. Losses at the gene ends were 0 bases for V and 6 bases for J; bases not matched to a gene: 10. CDR3 sequence reads: CARSLVRPAGVPGELFF. The CDR3 nucleotides read TGTGCCAGAAGCTTGGTCCGTCCAGCGGGAGTACCCGGGGAGCTGTTTTTT.

The chain is built from TRBV5-1 and TRBJ2-3, with 7 bases matching TRBD2. Germline lookup yields CDR1 SGHRS and CDR2 YFSETQ. Unmatched junction bases numbered 8, after V lost 6 bases and J lost 4 bases. The CDR3 covers 14 residues. The CDR3: CASTAGSVADTQYF. The CDR3 nucleotides read TGCGCCAGCACAGCGGGGTCAGTCGCAGATACGCAGTATTTT. The full variable domain, completed using reference TRBV5-1 and TRBJ2-3, is KAGVTQTPRYLIKTRGQQVTLSCSPISGHRSVSWYQQTPGQGLQFLFEYFSETQRNKGNFPGRFSGRQFSNSRSEMNVSTLELGDSALYLCASTAGSVADTQYFGPGTRLTVL.

The gene calls are TRBV4-3 and TRBJ1-5; TRBD1 is a possible D gene (6 bases). This CDR3 comprises 19 residues. CDR1 LGHNA and CDR2 YSLEER come from the germline V gene. V gave up 6 bases and J gave up 1 base, with 25 bases separating them. In nucleotides, the CDR3 is TGCGCCAGCAGTCCCCCTGGGTACAGGGAAGAACGAAGCAATCAGCCCCAGCATTTT. Protein sequence: CASSPPGYREERSNQPQHF.

Written as DNA, the CDR3 is TGTGCCAGCTCACGGACCGGGACAGGGATTAATGAGCAGTTCTTC. Protein sequence: CASSRTGTGINEQFF. This chain joins TRBV18 and TRBJ2-1; 9 nucleotides align to TRBD1. There are 15 residues in the CDR3. Germline assignment: CDR1 KGHSH and CDR2 LQKENI. The ends lost 4 bases at V and 7 bases at J; junction bases unmatched: 8.

The V gene is TRBV19, the J gene TRBJ2-1, with 8 nucleotides matching TRBD2. Trimming took 6 bases from V and 7 from J; bases not matched to a gene: 11. The CDR3 sequence is 15 residues long. Germline V gene data show CDR1 as LNHDA and CDR2 as SQIVND (reference sequence). Here the CDR3 DNA reads TGTGCCAGTAGCCGTAGCGGGAAGGAGACTAATGAGCAGTTCTTC. Its protein product is CASSRSGKETNEQFF.

The J gene is TRBJ1-5, the V gene TRBV19; TRBD1 aligns across 7 bases. Unmatched junction bases numbered 11, after V lost 7 bases and J lost 2 bases. The CDR3 is 16 amino acids. CDR1 and CDR2 (germline): LNHDA, SQIVND (reference sequence). The CDR3 loop is CASTPLQGIGNQPQHF. The CDR3 DNA is TGTGCCAGTACCCCTTTACAGGGGATCGGCAATCAGCCCCAGCATTTT.

The V and J genes are TRBV2 and TRBJ2-7; 7 nucleotides match TRBD1. Looked up from germline, CDR1 is SNHLY and CDR2 is FYNNEI. The V segment lost 8 bases and the J segment 4 bases; nucleotides outside the gene matches: 2. The CDR3 extends over 11 amino acids. The CDR3 is CASGDRYEQYF. The DNA for the CDR3 is TGTGCCAGCGGGGACAGATACGAGCAGTACTTC.

The V and J genes are TRBV7-9 and TRBJ1-1, with TRBD1 matching over 9 bases. The CDR3 covers 15 residues. Trimming took 4 bases from V and 0 from J; bases not matched to a gene: 3. Germline V gene data show CDR1 as SEHNR and CDR2 as FQNEAQ (reference sequence). CDR3 in amino acids: CASSWTGAMNTEAFF. As DNA, the CDR3 is TGTGCCAGCAGCTGGACAGGGGCGATGAACACTGAAGCTTTCTTT.

The V and J genes are TRBV10-3 and TRBJ2-5; TRBD2 agrees at 7 bases. CDR3 length: 16 residues. J lost 5 bases, V lost 2 bases, and 11 bases had no gene match. CDR1 and CDR2 from the germline V gene are ENHRY and SYGVKD. The CDR3 DNA sequence: TGTGCCATCAGTGAGCCCCCCCCCGGGAGGAGTGAGACCCAGTACTTC. Protein product: CAISEPPPGRSETQYF.

The CDR3 is CASSQDGTGGAYEQYF. Written as DNA, the CDR3 is TGCGCCAGCAGCCAAGATGGTACAGGGGGAGCCTACGAGCAGTACTTC. The chain is built from TRBV4-3 and TRBJ2-7, with 8 bases fitting TRBD1. Per germline, CDR1 LGHNA and CDR2 YSLEER. Unmatched junction bases numbered 6, after V lost 0 bases and J lost 2 bases. This CDR3 spans 16 amino acids.